The 19 T cell receptor beta chains below were found in one sample sequenced in a study of control samples from healthy donors and cancer patients. The table came from immunoSEQ multiplex PCR; TCRdb's copy has only in-frame clones and leaves some out. The repertoire includes 120,000 or so clones, around 96% of them detected once, and less than 4% sits in the top ten. What was sequenced was blood. The receptors come from a man aged 25 to 40 in good health.

The rearrangement links TRBV2 to TRBJ1-2; a weak D match, TRBD1 (6 bases). V dropped 2 bases and J dropped 4 bases, with 14 bases sitting between them. Germline values: CDR1 SNHLY, CDR2 FYNNEI. There are 15 residues in the CDR3. The CDR3 nucleotides are TGTGCCAGCAGTGAACCATATACAGGGCCCTATGGCTACACCTTC. It specifies CASSEPYTGPYGYTF.

V gene TRBV4-3 combines with J gene TRBJ2-7; 10 nucleotides agree with TRBD1. Germline CDR1 is LGHNA and CDR2 is YSLEER. V shed 1 base and J 7 bases; nucleotides not matched to a gene: 7. The CDR3 extends over 15 amino acids. CDR3 DNA sequence: TGCGCCAGCAGCCAAGTCTCGGGACAGGGGATTGAGCAGTACTTC. Translation: CASSQVSGQGIEQYF.

This clone was picked up one time. The rearrangement links TRBV29-1 to TRBJ1-4; 9 nucleotides align to TRBD1. CDR3 length: 15 amino acids. Germline V gives CDR1 SQVTM, CDR2 ANQGSEA. Germline trimming cut 6 bases from V and 5 bases from J; bases unmatched to any gene: 10. This chain's CDR3 is CSVVPGQGGNEKLFF. CDR3 DNA: TGCAGCGTGGTACCGGGACAGGGCGGGAATGAAAAACTGTTTTTT.

The CDR3, as DNA: TGCGCCAGCAGCTTCGGGACAGATAGCAATCAGCCCCAGCATTTT. Its protein product is CASSFGTDSNQPQHF. The rearrangement links TRBV5-1 to TRBJ1-5, with TRBD1 identical over 7 bases. The junction had 2 bases not matched to a gene; V was cut back by 2 bases and J by 0 bases. Germline V gene lookup returns CDR1 SGHRS and CDR2 YFSETQ. The CDR3 spans 15 residues.

This clone was found once. The rearrangement uses TRBV4-3 and TRBJ2-1; D not certain. Trimming took off 0 bases at V and 4 bases at J, with 16 bases between the two ends. The CDR3 runs to 17 residues. Germline V CDR1 and CDR2: LGHNA, YSLEER. CDR3 protein: CASSQDVEERSYNEQFF. In DNA, the CDR3 is TGCGCCAGCAGCCAAGATGTTGAGGAGAGATCTTACAATGAGCAGTTCTTC.

This chain links TRBV6-2 or TRBV6-3 with TRBJ1-2, with D unresolved. Germline V lookup: CDR1 MNHEY, CDR2 SVGEGT. This CDR3 contains 11 residues. The germline V and J ends were trimmed by 5 bases and 8 bases, with 9 bases remaining between them. The CDR3 reads CASSNPPGYTF. The CDR3, as DNA: TGTGCCAGCAGTAACCCTCCGGGCTACACCTTC.

This chain joins TRBV7-9 and TRBJ2-7; tentatively, D is TRBD2 (6 bases). The CDR3 contains 15 residues. Between the trimmed V and J ends, which lost 2 bases and 3 bases, there was a span of 14 bases. Germline lookup yields CDR1 SEHNR and CDR2 FQNEAQ (reference sequence). DNA of the CDR3: TGTGCCAGCAGCTTAAGTAAGGGAGGAGGCTACGAGCAGTACTTC. Protein product: CASSLSKGGGYEQYF.

The DNA for the CDR3 is TGCGCCAGCAGCTTGGAAACTAGCGGGGGGGCGAGTGAGCAGTTCTTC. It is translated as CASSLETSGGASEQFF. V and J are TRBV5-1 and TRBJ2-1; 13 nucleotides align to TRBD2. Looked up from germline, CDR1 is SGHRS and CDR2 is YFSETQ. The CDR3 extends over 16 amino acids. The V segment lost 0 bases and the J segment 9 bases; nucleotides outside the gene matches: 6.

The chain combines TRBV18 with TRBJ2-5; 15 nucleotides align to TRBD2. The CDR3 is made up of 18 amino acids. Germline V lookup: CDR1 KGHSH, CDR2 LQKENI. Losses at the gene ends were 3 bases for V and 2 bases for J; bases not matched to a gene: 7. CDR3 amino acids: CASSPLGLAGGLQETQYF. CDR3 nucleotide sequence: TGTGCCAGCTCACCCCTGGGACTAGCGGGGGGACTTCAAGAGACCCAGTACTTC.

This chain uses TRBV7-9 with TRBJ1-3; D is perhaps TRBD1 (5 bases). The CDR3 runs to 15 residues. Germline lookup yields CDR1 SEHNR and CDR2 FQNEAQ (reference sequence). Trimming took off 3 bases at V and 4 bases at J, with 13 bases between the two ends. CDR3 in DNA: TGTGCCAGCAGCTTCCCGGGGCTGTACGGAAACACCATATATTTT. Translating gives CASSFPGLYGNTIYF.

The chain is built from TRBV27 and TRBJ2-7; 8 bases match TRBD1. V lost 8 bases and J lost 2; bases outside the gene matches: 5. The CDR3 length is 13 residues. CDR1 MNHEY and CDR2 SMNVEV come from the germline V gene (reference sequence). CDR3 coding DNA: TGTGCCAGCGGCCGGACAGGGACCTACGAGCAGTACTTC. Protein sequence: CASGRTGTYEQYF.

V gene TRBV19 combines with J gene TRBJ1-5; D is ambiguous. The CDR3 contains 14 residues. Germline V gene data show CDR1 as LNHDA and CDR2 as SQIVND (reference sequence). Trimming took off 3 bases at V and 0 bases at J, with 6 bases between the two ends. The CDR3 protein is CASSIRGSNQPQHF. The CDR3 nucleotides read TGTGCCAGTAGTATCCGGGGTAGCAATCAGCCCCAGCATTTT.

This chain connects TRBV5-5 to TRBJ1-5; the D gene is possibly TRBD1 (5 bases). Trimming took off 2 bases at V and 3 bases at J, with 15 bases between the two ends. Germline lookup yields CDR1 SGHKS and CDR2 YYEKEE (reference sequence). This CDR3 is 16 amino acids long. The CDR3 here is CASSLFGAVANQPQHF. CDR3 coding DNA: TGTGCCAGCAGCTTATTTGGGGCGGTTGCCAATCAGCCCCAGCATTTT. Combining the CDR3 with reference TRBV5-5 and TRBJ1-5 gives the whole variable domain DAGVTQSPTHLIKTRGQQVTLRCSPISGHKSVSWYQQVLGQGPQFIFQYYEKEERGRGNFPDRFSARQFPNYSSELNVNALLLGDSALYLCASSLFGAVANQPQHFGDGTRLSIL.

V gene TRBV19 combines with J gene TRBJ2-2; 7 bases are shared with TRBD1. Germline lookup yields CDR1 LNHDA and CDR2 SQIVND (reference sequence). The CDR3 is 16 amino acids. V was pared by 5 bases and J by 0 bases, with 6 bases of the junction left unmatched. The CDR3 region has the DNA TGTGCCAGTAGTCCGAAGAGGGGGCCGAACACCGGGGAGCTGTTTTTT. Translating gives CASSPKRGPNTGELFF.

The chain carries TRBV7-2 and TRBJ1-3, with D hard to call. Germline V CDR1 and CDR2: SGHTA, FQGNSA. The CDR3 covers 15 residues. Between the trimmed V and J ends, which lost 0 bases and 3 bases, there was a span of 9 bases. The CDR3 protein is CASSLAVRVGNTIYF. Here the CDR3 DNA reads TGTGCCAGCAGCTTAGCGGTCCGGGTTGGAAACACCATATATTTT.

This chain joins TRBV3-1 (or the pseudogene TRBV3-2) and TRBJ1-4, with 9 bases fitting TRBD1. From germline, CDR1 is LGHDT and CDR2 YNNKEL (reference sequence). This CDR3 has 20 amino acids. Trimming removed 1 base from V and 2 bases from J; junction bases left unmatched: 14. The CDR3 protein is CASSQVSRQGEHQTNEKLFF. In nucleotides, the CDR3 is TGTGCCAGCAGCCAAGTTTCGAGACAGGGGGAACACCAGACTAATGAAAAACTGTTTTTT.

The CDR3 sequence is CATSRKLADTQYF. CDR3 sequence (DNA): TGTGCCACCAGCAGAAAACTAGCGGATACGCAGTATTTT. The chain is built from TRBV15 and TRBJ2-3; 7 bases are a match to TRBD2. The length of the CDR3 is 13 residues. CDR1 is LNHNV and CDR2 is YYDKDF in the germline V gene (reference sequence). The V and J ends lost 2 bases and 6 bases, in that order; junction bases with no gene match: 2.

This chain joins TRBV3-1 (or the pseudogene TRBV3-2) and TRBJ2-7; no definite D call. This CDR3 spans 12 amino acids. Trimming stripped 1 base from V and 2 bases from J, with 3 bases between. Germline V lookup: CDR1 LGHDT, CDR2 YNNKEL (reference sequence). CDR3 residues: CASSQGAYEQYF. In nucleotides, the CDR3 is TGTGCCAGCAGCCAAGGGGCCTACGAGCAGTACTTC.

This clone was counted a single time. The gene calls are TRBV6-5 and TRBJ2-3; D ambiguous. CDR1 is MNHEY, CDR2 SVGAGI, per germline. The CDR3 spans 14 residues. V shed 6 bases and J shed 2 bases, with 12 bases lying between them. CDR3 in amino acids: CASRLQLNTDTQYF. The CDR3 DNA reads TGTGCCAGCAGGTTGCAGCTAAACACAGATACGCAGTATTTT.